The following is a T cell receptor (beta chain) sequence with its context. Its antigen is still unknown. The data originate from a study of CD8 T cells in ankylosing spondylitis. Findings of the study overall: About 8 highly homologous variants formed a TCR beta motif that appeared characteristic of ankylosing spondylitis blood.

This CDR3 is built from 15 residues. The germline V gene encodes CDR1 LGHNA and CDR2 YSLEER. V lost 3 bases to trimming and J lost 7 bases; unmatched junction nucleotides: 6. TCRdb re-called the 5' RACE reads with MiXCR, one entry per CDR3 protein. The sample consists of around 440,000 distinct CDR3 sequences, about 15% of them appearing once. Sequencing input: blood, either unsorted or a sorted T cell fraction (not recorded which). The receptor was derived from a male donor with ankylosing spondylitis. This chain uses TRBV4-3 with TRBJ1-6; 7 bases are shared with TRBD1. The CDR3 is CASSQNRGWNSPLHF. The DNA of the CDR3 is TGCGCCAGCAGCCAGAACAGGGGCTGGAATTCACCCCTCCACTTT.